The 25 T cell receptor beta chains presented below share a single source sample, sequenced in a study of a mutant IDH1 vaccine in newly diagnosed glioma. TCRdb's table, derived via immunoSEQ multiplex PCR, lists solely in-frame clones and lacks some. The profile shows some 100,000 clones, 83% of them singletons. The time point is: baseline, week 1 (first vaccination visit). Treatment described: pre-vaccination baseline after standard-of-care therapy. Source: PBMCs, taken from a glioma patient treated with radiotherapy, temozolomide or both. These receptor sequences come from a woman aged 50 to 60 with glioma.

This chain links TRBV27 with TRBJ2-7; 7 nucleotides match TRBD1. Losses at the gene ends were 6 bases for V and 4 bases for J; bases not matched to a gene: 9. Germline V gene sequence: CDR1 MNHEY, CDR2 SMNVEV (reference sequence). This CDR3 contains 14 residues. Here the CDR3 DNA reads TGTGCCAGCAGGCACGGGACAGACTATTACGAGCAGTACTTC. It is translated as CASRHGTDYYEQYF.

This clone was detected once. The rearrangement uses TRBV4-1 and TRBJ2-3; D is perhaps TRBD1 (5 bases). This CDR3 spans 15 amino acids. Germline lookup yields CDR1 MGHRA and CDR2 YSYEKL. V gave up 2 bases and J gave up 2 bases, with 11 bases separating them. Here the CDR3 reads CASSQQGANTDTQYF. CDR3 in DNA: TGCGCCAGCAGCCAACAGGGCGCGAACACAGATACGCAGTATTTT.

This clone appeared a single time. The chain carries TRBV6-1 and TRBJ1-5, with D perhaps TRBD1 (6 bases). Per germline, CDR1 MNHNS and CDR2 SASEGT. With 11 bases removed from V and 6 bases from J, the gap between germline ends came to 20 bases. The CDR3 consists of 14 residues. CDR3 nucleotide sequence: TGTGCCGGGGGTGAGGGGGGCAAAGGTCAGCCCCAGCATTTT. This gives the protein CAGGEGGKGQPQHF.

The rearrangement links TRBV2 to TRBJ1-1; D perhaps matches TRBD1 (6 bases). In germline, CDR1 is SNHLY, CDR2 FYNNEI. Trimming left V 7 bases short and J 9 bases short, with 15 bases between. The CDR3 runs 12 residues. The chain's CDR3 is CASTLDRSQAFF. In DNA form, the CDR3 reads TGTGCCAGCACCCTAGACAGGAGCCAAGCTTTCTTT.

The chain combines TRBV28 with TRBJ1-1; maybe TRBD1 (6 bases). The germline V gene has CDR1 MDHEN and CDR2 SYDVKM. Trimming left V 6 bases short and J 5 bases short, with 10 bases between. This CDR3 region has 12 residues. The CDR3: CASRQTGTEAFF. The CDR3 DNA follows: TGTGCCAGCAGACAAACAGGGACTGAAGCTTTCTTT.

The rearrangement joins TRBV7-2 to TRBJ2-3, with TRBD2 as a possible D gene (6 bases). With 3 bases removed from V and 2 bases from J, the gap between germline ends came to 12 bases. This CDR3 spans 15 amino acids. Germline CDR1 is SGHTA and CDR2 is FQGNSA. The CDR3 loop is CASSFRGISTDTQYF. CDR3 DNA sequence: TGTGCCAGCAGCTTTCGCGGGATCTCCACAGATACGCAGTATTTT.

This chain uses TRBV15 with TRBJ1-4; the D is unclear. CDR3 length equals 18 residues. CDR1 and CDR2 from the germline V gene are LNHNV and YYDKDF (reference sequence). Trimming pared 0 bases from V and 0 bases from J, leaving 14 bases between. Written as DNA, the CDR3 is TGTGCCACCAGCAGAGATCTGGGGAGCCTAGCAACTAATGAAAAACTGTTTTTT. Translated: CATSRDLGSLATNEKLFF.

The rearrangement joins TRBV13 to TRBJ1-1; 10 nucleotides align to TRBD1. V shed 5 bases and J 1 base; nucleotides not matched to a gene: 13. The germline gives CDR1 PRHDT, CDR2 FYEKMQ (reference sequence). The CDR3 runs 18 residues. The CDR3 DNA reads as TGTGCCAGCAGCCCTGGGGGGGACAGGGGATACTCGAACACTGAAGCTTTCTTT. Its translation: CASSPGGDRGYSNTEAFF.

This clone showed up just once. This chain links TRBV25-1 with TRBJ1-2, with TRBD1 identical over 7 bases. This CDR3 is built from 13 residues. Germline loops: CDR1 MGHDK, CDR2 SYGVNS. With 5 bases clipped from V and 3 bases from J, the junction kept 3 bases outside the gene matches. Here the CDR3 DNA reads TGTGCCAGCAGTATGACAGGGTACTATGGCTACACCTTC. Amino acid sequence: CASSMTGYYGYTF.

This clone has only a few counts. The chain combines TRBV5-1 with TRBJ2-3; 9 bases match TRBD1. The germline CDR1 and CDR2 sequences are SGHRS and YFSETQ. The CDR3 is 15 amino acids. The J segment lost 0 bases and the V segment lost 3 bases, leaving 2 bases of the junction unmatched. The CDR3 nucleotides read TGCGCCAGCAGCTCGGGACAGGGTAGCACAGATACGCAGTATTTT. Translation gives CASSSGQGSTDTQYF. The variable domain in full, completed from reference TRBV5-1 and TRBJ2-3, reads KAGVTQTPRYLIKTRGQQVTLSCSPISGHRSVSWYQQTPGQGLQFLFEYFSETQRNKGNFPGRFSGRQFSNSRSEMNVSTLELGDSALYLCASSSGQGSTDTQYFGPGTRLTVL.

V and J are TRBV7-9 and TRBJ1-5; D remains ambiguous. V lost 3 bases and J 6 bases, leaving 9 bases between the germline ends. CDR3 length: 13 amino acids. Germline lookup yields CDR1 SEHNR and CDR2 FQNEAQ (reference sequence). CDR3 nucleotide sequence: TGTGCCAGCAGCTTGGACGAGGCTCAGCCCCAGCATTTT. Protein: CASSLDEAQPQHF.

The chain uses TRBV5-4 and TRBJ1-1, with D possibly being TRBD1 (6 bases). The V end was cut by 4 bases, the J end by 4 bases, with 11 bases between. This CDR3 spans 13 amino acids. Germline-derived CDR1 and CDR2 are SGHNT and YYREEE (reference sequence). The CDR3 spells CASSRGGGTEAFF. The CDR3 DNA follows: TGTGCCAGCAGCCGTGGGGGCGGCACTGAAGCTTTCTTT.

As for this clone: Different DNA sequences within this sample yield the same CDR3. The chain uses TRBV19 and TRBJ2-5, with unresolved D. V was trimmed by 0 bases and J by 4 bases, leaving 0 bases between them. The CDR3 extends over 11 amino acids. Germline CDR1 is LNHDA and CDR2 is SQIVND (reference sequence). The CDR3 region has the DNA TGTGCCAGTAGTATAGAAGAGACCCAGTACTTC. Its translation: CASSIEETQYF. Using reference TRBV19 and TRBJ2-5 for the parts outside the CDR3, the full variable domain is DGGITQSPKYLFRKEGQNVTLSCEQNLNHDAMYWYRQDPGQGLRLIYYSQIVNDFQKGDIAEGYSVSREKKESFPLTVTSAQKNPTAFYLCASSIEETQYFGPGTRLLVL.

This clone was recorded a few times. V usage is TRBV15 and J usage is TRBJ1-4; D gene ambiguous. The CDR3 spans 13 residues. The V end was cut by 0 bases, the J end by 8 bases, with 7 bases between. The germline gives CDR1 LNHNV, CDR2 YYDKDF (reference sequence). CDR3 DNA: TGTGCCACCAGCAGAGATTTGACAGAAAAACTGTTTTTT. Translating gives CATSRDLTEKLFF.

The genes are TRBV29-1 and TRBJ1-2; TRBD1 might be the D (5 bases). Germline V gene data show CDR1 as SQVTM and CDR2 as ANQGSEA. The CDR3 has 11 residues. Trimming stripped 1 base from V and 6 bases from J, with 6 bases between. CDR3 protein: CSVEGRDGYTF. The CDR3 region has the DNA TGCAGCGTTGAAGGCAGGGATGGCTACACCTTC.

This clone was observed a few times. The chain has TRBV5-1 and TRBJ2-5; D tentatively reads TRBD1 or TRBD2 (5 bases each). The V gene's germline CDR1 is SGHRS and CDR2 YFSETQ. The V end lost 5 bases, the J end lost 1 base, and 9 bases lay between the germline ends. This CDR3 has 13 amino acids. The chain's CDR3 is CASRGVIQETQYF. The CDR3 DNA reads as TGCGCCAGCAGGGGGGTGATCCAAGAGACCCAGTACTTC.

This clone has only one observation. The V call is TRBV7-2, the J call TRBJ1-2; D is undetermined. Germline V CDR1 and CDR2: SGHTA, FQGNSA. V gave up 5 bases and J gave up 14 bases, with 18 bases separating them. The CDR3 covers 12 residues. The CDR3 DNA is TGTGCCAGCAGCACGTATGGTTACACGCGAACCTTC. This encodes CASSTYGYTRTF.

This clone appeared a single time. V is TRBV5-1 and J is TRBJ1-1, with TRBD1 identical over 10 bases. The CDR3 is 13 amino acids. The V gene end was trimmed by 7 bases and the J gene end by 0 bases; junction bases not matched to a gene: 0. Germline V gives CDR1 SGHRS, CDR2 YFSETQ. DNA of the CDR3: TGCGCCAGCGGGACAGGGGTGAACACTGAAGCTTTCTTT. Protein: CASGTGVNTEAFF.

The chain employs TRBV19 and TRBJ2-3; possible D gene TRBD1, 7 bases. CDR1 and CDR2 (germline): LNHDA, SQIVND (reference sequence). The CDR3 spans 17 residues. Deletions cut 5 bases from V and 0 bases from J, with 18 bases between. In DNA, the CDR3 is TGTGCCAGTAGTTCGGCAGGGGGGCCCTTTAGCACAGATACGCAGTATTTT. Amino acids: CASSSAGGPFSTDTQYF. Variable domain in full (rest from reference TRBV19 and TRBJ2-3): DGGITQSPKYLFRKEGQNVTLSCEQNLNHDAMYWYRQDPGQGLRLIYYSQIVNDFQKGDIAEGYSVSREKKESFPLTVTSAQKNPTAFYLCASSSAGGPFSTDTQYFGPGTRLTVL.

The rearrangement links TRBV27 to TRBJ2-7; D call uncertain. V gave up 4 bases and J gave up 2 bases, with 6 bases separating them. Germline V gives CDR1 MNHEY, CDR2 SMNVEV (reference sequence). This CDR3 has 12 residues. CDR3 protein: CASSSNTYEQYF. CDR3 nucleotide sequence: TGTGCCAGCAGTTCGAACACCTACGAGCAGTACTTC.

The genes are TRBV6-6 and TRBJ1-2, with 8 bases aligning to TRBD1. This CDR3 is built from 15 residues. J was trimmed by 3 bases and V by 5 bases; bases with no gene match: 8. Germline assignment: CDR1 MNHNY and CDR2 SVGAGI (reference sequence). CDR3 sequence reads: CASSTSTGGDYGYTF. Here the CDR3 DNA reads TGTGCCAGCAGTACTTCCACAGGGGGGGACTATGGCTACACCTTC.

The genes are TRBV5-5 and TRBJ1-1; no clear D. CDR1 is SGHKS, CDR2 YYEKEE, per germline (reference sequence). This CDR3 contains 16 residues. The V end was cut by 0 bases, the J end by 0 bases, with 12 bases between. CDR3 DNA sequence: TGTGCCAGCAGCTTGGAGGCGGTTCCGGTGAACACTGAAGCTTTCTTT. Its translation: CASSLEAVPVNTEAFF.

This sequence joins TRBV4-3 and TRBJ1-1; 10 positions match TRBD1. V lost 2 bases and J lost 3; bases outside the gene matches: 6. Looked up from germline, CDR1 is LGHNA and CDR2 is YSLEER. This CDR3 has 16 amino acids. This CDR3 reads CASSQYLGQGYTEAFF. The DNA of the CDR3 is TGCGCCAGCAGCCAATACTTGGGACAGGGGTACACTGAAGCTTTCTTT.

The chain combines TRBV6-5 with TRBJ2-1, with no clear D. The germline CDR1 and CDR2 sequences are MNHEY and SVGAGI. The CDR3 extends over 14 amino acids. V was pared by 0 bases and J by 4 bases, with 7 bases between. The CDR3 here is CASSYSEGYNEQFF. The CDR3 region has the DNA TGTGCCAGCAGTTACTCAGAAGGTTACAATGAGCAGTTCTTC.

This clone was counted a few times. V usage is TRBV11-2 and J usage is TRBJ1-5; TRBD1 is a possible D gene (5 bases). The CDR3 has 13 amino acids. CDR1 is SGHAT and CDR2 is FQNNGV in the germline V gene. Trimming took off 4 bases at V and 9 bases at J, with 13 bases between the two ends. The CDR3 DNA sequence: TGTGCCAGCAGCTCTCAACAGGCTCGGCCCCAGCATTTT. Translating it yields CASSSQQARPQHF.